This T cell receptor (beta chain) derives from a study of prognosis after radiotherapy for stage I lung cancer. General study findings and limits: As reported, TRBV and TRBJ gene usage differed between patients who had metastases and those who did not.

Of note for this clonotype: The antigen is undetermined.

Per the germline V gene, CDR1 is KGHDR and CDR2 is SFDVKD. V was pared by 3 bases and J by 6 bases, with 14 bases between. This CDR3 comprises 14 residues. Starting from genomic DNA, TCR beta CDR3 was amplified through two-round multiplex PCR. Gene-specific primers for each TRBV and TRBJ gene drove first-round PCR. MiXCR, run by TCRdb on the multiplex PCR reads, gives a single entry per CDR3 protein. Of under 20,000 distinct CDR3 sequences listed, about 40% are singletons. The sample was PBMCs, taken before or after stereotactic body radiation therapy (not recorded which). This clonotype was obtained from a donor over 45 with non-small cell lung cancer. The J gene is TRBJ2-7, the V gene TRBV24-1; the D gene is possibly TRBD2 (6 bases). The chain's CDR3 is CATSDRTGRGEQYF. As DNA, the CDR3 is TGTGCCACCAGTGATCGGACTGGGCGGGGCGAGCAGTACTTC.